This T cell receptor (beta chain) emerged from a study of Ad26.COV2.S vaccination and SARS-CoV-2 variants. Stated treatment: roughly 19 received Ad26.COV2.S at low or high dose, single or two shots; several received placebo; per-sample allocation not given. Collection of samples fell on day 63 after the first vaccine or placebo injection. Some clones are missing from TCRdb's copy, which holds only in-frame ones; the method was immunoSEQ multiplex PCR. The repertoire holds fewer than 500,000 clones, with 90% as singletons. This CDR3 spans 16 amino acids. Germline CDR1 SGHTA, CDR2 FQGNSA. The germline V and J ends were trimmed by 5 bases and 0 bases, with 14 bases remaining between them.

V and J are TRBV7-2 and TRBJ1-5; no clear D gene. This specimen was peripheral blood, taken in a trial of Ad26.COV2.S vaccine versus placebo. This sequence was found in a person between 18 and 65 years old who received the Ad26.COV2.S COVID-19 vaccine or a placebo. As DNA, the CDR3 is TGTGCCAGCAGCCCAGTGGGATTTGATAGCAATCAGCCCCAGCATTTT. Translated, it gives CASSPVGFDSNQPQHF.